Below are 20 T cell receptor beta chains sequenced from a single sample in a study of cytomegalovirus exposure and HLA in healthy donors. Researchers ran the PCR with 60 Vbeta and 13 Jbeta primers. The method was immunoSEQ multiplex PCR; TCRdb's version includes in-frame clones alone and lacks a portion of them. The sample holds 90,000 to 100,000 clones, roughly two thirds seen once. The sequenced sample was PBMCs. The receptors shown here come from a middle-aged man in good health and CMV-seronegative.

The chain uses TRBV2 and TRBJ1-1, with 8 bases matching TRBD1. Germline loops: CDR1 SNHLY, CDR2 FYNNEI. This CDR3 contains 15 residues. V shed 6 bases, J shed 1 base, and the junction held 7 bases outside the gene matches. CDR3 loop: CASREQGQANTEAFF. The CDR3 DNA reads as TGTGCCAGCAGGGAACAGGGACAGGCGAACACTGAAGCTTTCTTT.

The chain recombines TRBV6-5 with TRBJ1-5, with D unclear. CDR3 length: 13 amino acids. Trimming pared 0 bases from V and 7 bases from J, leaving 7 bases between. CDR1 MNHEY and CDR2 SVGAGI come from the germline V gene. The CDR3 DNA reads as TGTGCCAGCAGTTACTCCGCCGAGCAGCCCCAGCATTTT. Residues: CASSYSAEQPQHF.

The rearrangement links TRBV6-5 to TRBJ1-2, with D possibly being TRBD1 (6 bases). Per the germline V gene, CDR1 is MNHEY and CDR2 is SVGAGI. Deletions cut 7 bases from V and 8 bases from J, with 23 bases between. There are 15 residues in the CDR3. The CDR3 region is CASKQLQGIQGGYTF. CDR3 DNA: TGTGCCAGCAAACAATTACAGGGAATCCAGGGCGGCTACACCTTC.

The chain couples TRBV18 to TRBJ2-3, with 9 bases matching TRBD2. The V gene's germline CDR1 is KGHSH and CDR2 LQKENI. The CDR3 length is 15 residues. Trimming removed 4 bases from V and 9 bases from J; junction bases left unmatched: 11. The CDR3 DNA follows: TGTGCCAGCTCACTGCAAGCGGGAGGCCCCCGGACGCAGTATTTT. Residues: CASSLQAGGPRTQYF.

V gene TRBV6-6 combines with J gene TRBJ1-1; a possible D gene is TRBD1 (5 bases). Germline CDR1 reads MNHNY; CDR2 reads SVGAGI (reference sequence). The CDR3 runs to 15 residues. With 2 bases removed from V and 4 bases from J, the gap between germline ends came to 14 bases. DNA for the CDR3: TGTGCCAGCAGTTACGGGCCCCAGGGTATCACTGAAGCTTTCTTT. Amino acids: CASSYGPQGITEAFF.

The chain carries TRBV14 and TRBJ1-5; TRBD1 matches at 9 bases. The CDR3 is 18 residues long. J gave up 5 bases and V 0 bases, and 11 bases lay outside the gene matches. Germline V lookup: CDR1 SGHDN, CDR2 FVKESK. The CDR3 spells CASSQDDEGQGLYQPQHF. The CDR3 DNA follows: TGTGCCAGCAGCCAAGATGATGAGGGACAGGGACTATATCAGCCCCAGCATTTT.

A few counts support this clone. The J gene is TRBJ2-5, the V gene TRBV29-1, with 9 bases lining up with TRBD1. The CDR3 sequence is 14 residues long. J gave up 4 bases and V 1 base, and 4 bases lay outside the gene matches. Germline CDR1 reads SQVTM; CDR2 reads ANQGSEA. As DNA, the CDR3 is TGCAGCGTTGAAGGGGACAGGGTGCCAGAGACCCAGTACTTC. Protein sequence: CSVEGDRVPETQYF.

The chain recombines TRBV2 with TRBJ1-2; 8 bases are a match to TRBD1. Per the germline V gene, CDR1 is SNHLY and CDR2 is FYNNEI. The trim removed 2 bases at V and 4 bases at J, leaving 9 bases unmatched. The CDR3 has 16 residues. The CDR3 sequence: CASSESRDRLTYGYTF. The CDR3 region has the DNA TGTGCCAGCAGTGAATCTAGGGACAGGCTCACCTATGGCTACACCTTC.

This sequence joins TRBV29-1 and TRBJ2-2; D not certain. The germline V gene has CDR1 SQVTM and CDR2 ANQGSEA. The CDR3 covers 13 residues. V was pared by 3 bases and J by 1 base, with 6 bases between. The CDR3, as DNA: TGCAGCGTTGACCCCAGGAACACCGGGGAGCTGTTTTTT. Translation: CSVDPRNTGELFF.

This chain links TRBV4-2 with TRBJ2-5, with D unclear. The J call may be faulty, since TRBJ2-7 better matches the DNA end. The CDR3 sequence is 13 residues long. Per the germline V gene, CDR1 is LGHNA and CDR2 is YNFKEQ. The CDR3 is CASSQVSSYEQYF. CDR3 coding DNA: TGTGCCAGCAGCCAAGTTAGCTCCTACGAGCAGTACTTC.

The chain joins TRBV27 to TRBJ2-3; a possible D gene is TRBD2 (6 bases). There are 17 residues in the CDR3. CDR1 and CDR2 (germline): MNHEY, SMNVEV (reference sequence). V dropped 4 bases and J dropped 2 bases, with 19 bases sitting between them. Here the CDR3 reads CASSYAPGTLITDTQYF. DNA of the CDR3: TGTGCCAGCAGTTACGCGCCCGGGACTTTAATCACAGATACGCAGTATTTT.

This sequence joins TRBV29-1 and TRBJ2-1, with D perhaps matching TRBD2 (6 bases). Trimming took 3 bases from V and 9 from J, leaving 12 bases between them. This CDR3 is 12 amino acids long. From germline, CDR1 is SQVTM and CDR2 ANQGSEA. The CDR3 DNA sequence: TGCAGCGTTGACGCGGGAAGAGGTGAGCAGTTCTTC. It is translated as CSVDAGRGEQFF.

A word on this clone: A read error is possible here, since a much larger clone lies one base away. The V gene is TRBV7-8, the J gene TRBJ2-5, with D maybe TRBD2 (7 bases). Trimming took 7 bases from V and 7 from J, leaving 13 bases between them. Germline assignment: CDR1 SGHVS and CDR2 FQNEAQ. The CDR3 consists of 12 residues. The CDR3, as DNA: TGTGCCAGCAATCCGGGGGGCCTGACCCAGTACTTC. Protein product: CASNPGGLTQYF.

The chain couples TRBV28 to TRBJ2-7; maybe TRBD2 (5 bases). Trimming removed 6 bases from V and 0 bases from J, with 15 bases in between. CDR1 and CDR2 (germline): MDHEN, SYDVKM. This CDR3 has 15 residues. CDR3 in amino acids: CASRSSGAGSYEQYF. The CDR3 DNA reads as TGTGCCAGCAGGTCAAGCGGCGCCGGCTCCTACGAGCAGTACTTC.

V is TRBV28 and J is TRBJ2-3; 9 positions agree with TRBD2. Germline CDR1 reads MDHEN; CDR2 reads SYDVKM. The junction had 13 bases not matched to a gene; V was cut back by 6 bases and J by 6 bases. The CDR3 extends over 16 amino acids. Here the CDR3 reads CASSHSWRGGGDTQYF. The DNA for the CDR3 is TGTGCCAGCAGCCATTCATGGCGGGGGGGCGGGGATACGCAGTATTTT.

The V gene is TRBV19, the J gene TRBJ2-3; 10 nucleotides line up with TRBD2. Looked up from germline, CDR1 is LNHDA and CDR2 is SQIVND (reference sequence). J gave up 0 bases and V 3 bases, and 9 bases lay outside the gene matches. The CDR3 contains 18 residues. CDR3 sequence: CASSISAGLAPSTDTQYF. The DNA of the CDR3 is TGTGCCAGTAGTATTTCAGCGGGACTAGCGCCTAGCACAGATACGCAGTATTTT.

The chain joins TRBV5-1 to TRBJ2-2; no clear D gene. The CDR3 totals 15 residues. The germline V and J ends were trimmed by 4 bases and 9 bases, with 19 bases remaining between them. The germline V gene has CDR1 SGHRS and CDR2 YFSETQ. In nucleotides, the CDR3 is TGCGCCAGCAGCCCAAACATCCAGGTACACCGGGAGCTGTTTTTT. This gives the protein CASSPNIQVHRELFF.

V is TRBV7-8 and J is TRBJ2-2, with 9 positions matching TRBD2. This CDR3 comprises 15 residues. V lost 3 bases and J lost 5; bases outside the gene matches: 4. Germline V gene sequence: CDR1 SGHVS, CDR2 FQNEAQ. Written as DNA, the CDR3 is TGTGCCAGCAGCTTTGGGCGGGGGGGAACCGGGGAGCTGTTTTTT. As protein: CASSFGRGGTGELFF.

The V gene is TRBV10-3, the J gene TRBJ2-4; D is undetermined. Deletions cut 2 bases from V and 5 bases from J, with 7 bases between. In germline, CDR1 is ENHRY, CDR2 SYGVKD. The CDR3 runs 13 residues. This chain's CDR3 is CAISENRENIQYF. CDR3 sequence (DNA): TGTGCCATCAGTGAGAACCGAGAAAACATTCAGTACTTC.

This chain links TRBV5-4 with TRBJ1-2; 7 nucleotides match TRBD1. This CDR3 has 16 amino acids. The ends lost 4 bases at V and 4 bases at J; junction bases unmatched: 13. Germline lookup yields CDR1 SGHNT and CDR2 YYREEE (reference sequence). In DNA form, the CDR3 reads TGTGCCAGCAGCGAAGGGGACAGAGGGGACTTCTATGGCTACACCTTC. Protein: CASSEGDRGDFYGYTF.